The clone carrying this T cell receptor beta chain was detected ten times or more. Individual cDNA molecules were tagged with unique molecular identifiers. In TCRdb, the 5' RACE reads were re-called with MiXCR into one record per CDR3 protein. The table has some 97,000 distinct CDR3 sequences, about 11% seen once. The sample belongs to a study of early T cells in non-severe SARS-CoV-2 infection. Overall study context: Bulk RNA isolated from unsorted whole blood underwent sequencing; chains were not paired.

V was clipped by 4 bases and J by 4 bases; unmatched bases: 5. CDR3 length: 14 residues. CDR1 is SNHLY and CDR2 is FYNNEI in the germline V gene. This sample comprised whole blood, obtained at baseline. This sequence originates from an adult who was a healthcare worker with PCR-confirmed SARS-CoV-2 infection or an uninfected control (not recorded which). The genes are TRBV2 and TRBJ2-3; TRBD2 aligns across 7 bases. CDR3 protein: CASSVRLASDTQYF. CDR3 in DNA: TGTGCCAGCAGTGTGCGACTAGCTTCAGATACGCAGTATTTT.